A selection of T cell receptor beta chains follows, all from one sample in a study of blood T cells in healthy people across ages. TCRdb ran MiXCR on the 5' RACE reads and lists one entry per CDR3 protein. The sample yields over 1,500,000 distinct CDR3 sequences, about two fifths seen once. Material: blood. All receptors derive from a human donor in good health. The CDR3 runs from the conserved cysteine through the conserved F or W. D genes are given only for firm matches. Size tells how often a clone was seen (once, few, many) or the class of an expanded clone, and some rows leave it out.

TRBD1 TRBJ2-2 once 14 TRBV7-8 CASRRDRTTGELFF
NA TRBJ2-1 NA 12 TRBV19 CATNREQDEQFF
TRBD1 TRBJ1-3 NA 12 TRBV29-1 CSAGTGGNTIYF
TRBD1 TRBJ1-2 NA 15 TRBV4-3 CASSQEIHRGTDYTF
NA TRBJ2-4 few 16 TRBV3-1 CASSQFLSLTKNIQYF
NA TRBJ2-3 NA 13 TRBV12-3/TRBV12-4 CASTDWGTDTQYF
NA TRBJ2-7 few 14 TRBV7-2 CASSLELGTDEQYF
NA TRBJ2-3 few 15 TRBV24-1 CATSDLTDPTDTQYF
NA TRBJ2-1 NA 14 TRBV3-1 CASSQLPLYNEQFF
NA TRBJ1-2 few 15 TRBV4-1 CASSQDMAGKYGYTF
NA TRBJ1-1 once 14 TRBV2 CASTLRGRDTEAFF
TRBD1 TRBJ1-6 few 16 TRBV18 CASSPSVGTDYSPLHF
NA TRBJ2-7 NA 15 TRBV9 CANSVGLAYSYEQYF
NA TRBJ1-1 NA 13 TRBV6-1 CASTNRRGSEAFF
TRBD2 TRBJ2-1 NA 17 TRBV24-1 CATSAVSGGLSYNEQFF
NA TRBJ2-2 NA 13 TRBV10-3 CAIRQGMSGELFF
TRBD1 TRBJ1-2 NA 14 TRBV9 CASSVGTDHDGYTF
TRBD1 TRBJ1-1 once 16 TRBV12-3/TRBV12-4 CASSFYRGQGATEAFF
TRBD2 TRBJ2-3 once 17 TRBV20-1 CSAKGLAGVRDGDTQYF
NA TRBJ1-2 few 14 TRBV12-3/TRBV12-4 CASRPPGGSYGYTF
NA TRBJ1-1 NA 15 TRBV7-8 CASSLGDTPNAEAFF
NA TRBJ2-1 NA 12 TRBV10-3 CAISVDSNEQFF
NA TRBJ1-1 NA 19 TRBV7-9 CASSSELGRGGIMNTEAFF
TRBD2 TRBJ2-5 once 17 TRBV7-9 CASSFPRSGGGQGTQYF
TRBD1 TRBJ2-1 few 13 TRBV5-6 CASLKTGVDEQFF
NA TRBJ1-5 few 12 TRBV29-1 CSVSSLDQPQHF
TRBD1 TRBJ1-2 few 16 TRBV7-9 CASSLLGQGDFYGYTF
NA TRBJ2-1 NA 15 TRBV7-2 CASSLAGPSSNEQFF
TRBD2 TRBJ2-1 NA 16 TRBV28 CASSKLAGGASNEQFF
NA TRBJ2-1 NA 14 TRBV7-9 CASTGRVPYNEQFF
NA TRBJ1-2 NA 15 TRBV20-1 CSARDGARGDYGYTF
NA TRBJ1-2 NA 12 TRBV7-2 CASYRIWGDYTF
NA TRBJ1-2 NA 12 TRBV2 CASSETTYGYTF
NA TRBJ2-3 few 14 TRBV20-1 CSAITGGSGDTQYF
NA TRBJ1-2 few 14 TRBV29-1 CSVAGRVTNYGYTF
NA TRBJ2-7 few 14 TRBV7-2 CASSLNSAMGEQYF
NA TRBJ2-1 NA 16 TRBV6-6 CASSYVRFPLGNKQFF
NA TRBJ1-1 NA 13 TRBV29-1 CSVREGGRTEAFF
TRBD2 TRBJ2-1 NA 17 TRBV20-1 CSARDLPRGGDDNEQFF